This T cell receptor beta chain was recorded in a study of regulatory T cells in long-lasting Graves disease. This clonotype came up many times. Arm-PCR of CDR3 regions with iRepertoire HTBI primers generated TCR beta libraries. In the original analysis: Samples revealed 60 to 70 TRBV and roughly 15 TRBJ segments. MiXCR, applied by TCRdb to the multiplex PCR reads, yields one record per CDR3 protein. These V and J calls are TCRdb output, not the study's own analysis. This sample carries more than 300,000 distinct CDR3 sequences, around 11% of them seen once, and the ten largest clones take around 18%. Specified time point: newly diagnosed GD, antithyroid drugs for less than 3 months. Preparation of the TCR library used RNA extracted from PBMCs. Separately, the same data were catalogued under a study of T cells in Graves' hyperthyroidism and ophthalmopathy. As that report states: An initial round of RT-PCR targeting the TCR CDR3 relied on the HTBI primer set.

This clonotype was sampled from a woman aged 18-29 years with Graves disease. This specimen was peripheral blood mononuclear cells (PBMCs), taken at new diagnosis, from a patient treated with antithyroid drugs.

CDR3 in DNA: TGTGCCAGCAGTTACTCGGACGGACTGAACACTGAAGCTTTCTTT. It encodes CASSYSDGLNTEAFF. The chain recombines TRBV6-6 with TRBJ1-1; no firm D call. V gave up 0 bases and J gave up 0 bases, with 8 bases separating them. Germline V lookup: CDR1 MNHNY, CDR2 SVGAGI (reference sequence). The length of the CDR3 is 15 residues.